These T cell receptor beta chains were read from a single sample in a study of blood T cell repertoires in COVID-19. The data were produced by immunoSEQ multiplex PCR, yet TCRdb's version contains in-frame clones alone and is incomplete. The sample contains 200,000 to 300,000 clones, roughly 86% of which appear only once. Sequenced: peripheral blood. The source of these receptors is a woman in her thirties with acute or convalescent COVID-19. The CDR3 runs from the conserved cysteine through the conserved F or W. The order of the fields is D gene, J gene, clone size, V gene, CDR3 DNA, CDR3 protein. The D gene is left open where the match is weak. Clone size, where shown, is once, few, many, or a class for clones that have expanded.

-	TRBJ1-1	once	TRBV6-2/TRBV6-3	TGTGCCAGCAGCTCGATACGGGACTCTATTGGGGCTTTCTTT	CASSSIRDSIGAFF
TRBD1	TRBJ2-2	few	TRBV9	TGTGCCAGCAGGACAGGGAACGGGGAGCTGTTTTTT	CASRTGNGELFF
-	TRBJ2-1	-	TRBV9	TGTGCCAGCAGCGCGGGGGACCTTTCCTACAATGAGCAGTTCTTC	CASSAGDLSYNEQFF
TRBD1	TRBJ2-1	-	TRBV12-3/TRBV12-4	TGTGCCAGCGCAGGGGGCGAATCTAGTGAGCAGTTCTTC	CASAGGESSEQFF
TRBD1	TRBJ2-1	-	TRBV10-1	TGCGCCAGCGAGAGGGGGCGATCCTACAATGAGCAGTTCTTC	CASERGRSYNEQFF
TRBD1	TRBJ2-1	-	TRBV2	TGTGCCAGCAGTGAGGCCGGGACAGGGCCCAGGTATGAGCAGTTCTTC	CASSEAGTGPRYEQFF
TRBD2	TRBJ2-7	-	TRBV6-2/TRBV6-3	TGTGCCAGCAGTTACTCCAGGCTAGCGGGAGGCTACGAGCAGTACTTC	CASSYSRLAGGYEQYF
TRBD1	TRBJ1-5	-	TRBV6-6	TGTGCCAGCAGAGGGACAGGGCTATTCCAGCCCCAGCATTTT	CASRGTGLFQPQHF
-	TRBJ2-5	-	TRBV5-6	TGTGCCAGCAGCTTTAGAGGGCTGGGAGTGGAGACCCAGTACTTC	CASSFRGLGVETQYF
TRBD2	TRBJ2-1	-	TRBV9	TGTGCCAGCAGCGTCAAGCGGGGCAGCTCCTACAATGAGCAGTTCTTC	CASSVKRGSSYNEQFF
-	TRBJ2-4	-	TRBV6-5	TGTGCCAGCACCACGGACGGGGAAAACATTCAGTACTTC	CASTTDGENIQYF
-	TRBJ1-1	once	TRBV5-4	TGTGCCAGCAGCTTGGGCGGATATGAAGCTTTCTTT	CASSLGGYEAFF
-	TRBJ2-1	-	TRBV18	TGTGCCAGCTCACCTACGGGACTCCCGTTCTACAATGAGCAGTTCTTC	CASSPTGLPFYNEQFF
-	TRBJ2-3	-	TRBV21-1	TGTGCCAGCAGCAAACTAGCGGGAGATACGCAGTATTTT	CASSKLAGDTQYF
TRBD1	TRBJ2-6	-	TRBV29-1	TGCAGCGTTCGAGACAGGGGGCTGGGAGGGGCCAACGTCCTGACTTTC	CSVRDRGLGGANVLTF
TRBD2	TRBJ2-5	once	TRBV3-1/TRBV3-2	TGTGCCAGCAGCCATTCGGGTTCGGGACTAGCGGAGACCCAGTACTTC	CASSHSGSGLAETQYF